Shown below are 14 T cell receptor beta chains from a single sample sequenced in a study of T cell responses to AZD1222 COVID-19 vaccine. Using immunoSEQ multiplex PCR, the repertoire was profiled, and TCRdb retains in-frame clones only, with some absent. The data show about 54,000 clones, around 89% seen once. The input for sequencing was peripheral blood, taken on day 0 of AZD1222 vaccination. Receptor source: an adult in good health.

V is TRBV30 and J is TRBJ2-1, with 8 bases fitting TRBD2. Germline CDR1 GTSNPN, CDR2 SVGIG (reference sequence). V was clipped by 1 base and J by 4 bases; unmatched bases: 6. This CDR3 is built from 15 residues. CDR3 amino acids: CAWSARTSGYNEQFF. In nucleotides, the CDR3 is TGTGCCTGGAGTGCGCGAACTAGCGGATACAATGAGCAGTTCTTC.

This sequence joins TRBV18 and TRBJ2-1, with 10 bases identical to TRBD1. The V segment lost 2 bases and the J segment 6 bases; nucleotides outside the gene matches: 1. Germline V gene lookup returns CDR1 KGHSH and CDR2 LQKENI. The CDR3 sequence is 14 residues long. The DNA for the CDR3 is TGTGCCAGCTCACCAGGGACAGGGGTCAATGAGCAGTTCTTC. The encoded protein is CASSPGTGVNEQFF.

The chain couples TRBV11-2 to TRBJ2-2, with no clear D. This CDR3 contains 13 residues. Germline V gene data show CDR1 as SGHAT and CDR2 as FQNNGV. Trimming cost V 0 bases and J 7 bases, with 6 bases left between them. CDR3 sequence: CASSLDRGGELFF. The CDR3 nucleotides are TGTGCCAGCAGCTTAGATCGTGGCGGGGAGCTGTTTTTT.

The chain carries TRBV7-9 and TRBJ2-1, with 13 bases aligning to TRBD2. This CDR3 comprises 18 residues. Losses at the gene ends were 7 bases for V and 4 bases for J; bases not matched to a gene: 13. The germline V gene has CDR1 SEHNR and CDR2 FQNEAQ (reference sequence). CDR3 sequence: CASNRLAGGGARYNEQFF. DNA of the CDR3: TGTGCCAGCAACCGACTAGCGGGAGGAGGAGCCCGATACAATGAGCAGTTCTTC.

The V call is TRBV19, the J call TRBJ1-1; the D is unclear. Germline-derived CDR1 and CDR2 are LNHDA and SQIVND (reference sequence). The CDR3 totals 14 residues. The ends were cut back, 3 bases at V and 6 bases at J, with 14 bases in the middle. DNA for the CDR3: TGTGCCAGTAGTATGAGGAACCGACAAGCTGAAGCTTTCTTT. Translating it yields CASSMRNRQAEAFF.

This clone has just one count. CDR3 residues: CASSLDHSNTDTQYF. CDR3 sequence (DNA): TGTGCCAGCAGCTTAGACCACAGTAACACAGATACGCAGTATTTT. The genes are TRBV7-2 and TRBJ2-3; D gene ambiguous. This CDR3 region has 15 residues. Trimming removed 1 base at V and 2 bases at J, with 10 bases between. CDR1 SGHTA and CDR2 FQGNSA come from the germline V gene.

This chain links TRBV2 with TRBJ1-5, with 8 bases matching TRBD1. The CDR3 length is 14 residues. CDR1 is SNHLY and CDR2 is FYNNEI in the germline V gene. The V gene end was trimmed by 6 bases and the J gene end by 2 bases; junction bases not matched to a gene: 3. The CDR3: CASRETGGNQPQHF. In DNA form, the CDR3 reads TGTGCCAGCAGGGAGACAGGGGGCAATCAGCCCCAGCATTTT. Together with reference TRBV2 and TRBJ1-5, the CDR3 gives the full variable domain: EPEVTQTPSHQVTQMGQEVILRCVPISNHLYFYWYRQILGQKVEFLVSFYNNEISEKSEIFDDQFSVERPDGSNFTLKIRSTKLEDSAMYFCASRETGGNQPQHFGDGTRLSIL.

The genes are TRBV19 and TRBJ1-1; D is possibly TRBD1 (6 bases). Germline CDR1 is LNHDA and CDR2 is SQIVND (reference sequence). The V end was cut by 5 bases, the J end by 5 bases, with 12 bases between. CDR3 size: 13 residues. The CDR3 region is CASSLQGWTEAFF. The CDR3 DNA follows: TGTGCCAGTAGTCTCCAGGGGTGGACTGAAGCTTTCTTT.

The chain is built from TRBV29-1 and TRBJ1-1; D may be TRBD1 (6 bases). V shed 3 bases and J shed 4 bases, with 9 bases lying between them. CDR1 and CDR2 (germline): SQVTM, ANQGSEA. The CDR3 has 12 amino acids. For the CDR3, the DNA is TGCAGCGTTGACAGGGGTAGCACTGAAGCTTTCTTT. Its protein is CSVDRGSTEAFF.

This clone was recorded only once. The chain links TRBV14 to TRBJ1-1; no clear D gene. Trimming took 3 bases from V and 1 from J, leaving 9 bases between them. The germline CDR1 and CDR2 sequences are SGHDN and FVKESK. This CDR3 has 14 residues. The CDR3 reads CASSHFTWNTEAFF. DNA of the CDR3: TGTGCCAGCAGCCATTTTACCTGGAACACTGAAGCTTTCTTT. Using reference TRBV14 and TRBJ1-1 for the parts outside the CDR3, the full variable domain is EAGVTQFPSHSVIEKGQTVTLRCDPISGHDNLYWYRRVMGKEIKFLLHFVKESKQDESGMPNNRFLAERTGGTYSTLKVQPAELEDSGVYFCASSHFTWNTEAFFGQGTRLTVV.

The CDR3 loop reads CASSLSFTGANVLTF. CDR3 sequence (DNA): TGTGCCAGCAGTTTATCCTTCACCGGGGCCAACGTCCTGACTTTC. This chain joins TRBV27 and TRBJ2-6, with D hard to call. The ends were cut back, 0 bases at V and 4 bases at J, with 7 bases in the middle. Germline V gene lookup returns CDR1 MNHEY and CDR2 SMNVEV (reference sequence). This CDR3 comprises 15 residues. Drawing the rest from reference TRBV27 and TRBJ2-6, the complete variable domain is EAQVTQNPRYLITVTGKKLTVTCSQNMNHEYMSWYRQDPGLGLRQIYYSMNVEVTDKGDVPEGYKVSRKEKRNFPLILESPSPNQTSLYFCASSLSFTGANVLTFGAGSRLTVL.

The V and J genes are TRBV6-5 and TRBJ2-1; D may be TRBD2 (6 bases). The CDR3 consists of 15 residues. V lost 5 bases, J lost 1 base, and 12 bases lay in between. Germline V gene data show CDR1 as MNHEY and CDR2 as SVGAGI. The CDR3, as DNA: TGTGCCAGCAGTCGGAGGGCGGAGTCCTACAATGAGCAGTTCTTC. Translating gives CASSRRAESYNEQFF.

The chain recombines TRBV27 with TRBJ2-5, with D possibly matching TRBD2 (5 bases). Trimming shortened V by 6 bases and J by 3 bases, and 11 bases separated the two germline ends. The CDR3 has 13 residues. Per the germline V gene, CDR1 is MNHEY and CDR2 is SMNVEV (reference sequence). DNA for the CDR3: TGTGCCAGCAGCCCAAGCGGAGAAGAGACCCAGTACTTC. Protein product: CASSPSGEETQYF.

The V and J genes are TRBV6-5 and TRBJ2-6, with 8 nucleotides matching TRBD1. Germline V gene lookup returns CDR1 MNHEY and CDR2 SVGAGI. This CDR3 comprises 15 residues. J gave up 0 bases and V 6 bases, and 1 base lay outside the gene matches. The CDR3 nucleotides are TGTGCCAGCAGAACAGGGGGCTCTGGGGCCAACGTCCTGACTTTC. Its translation is CASRTGGSGANVLTF.